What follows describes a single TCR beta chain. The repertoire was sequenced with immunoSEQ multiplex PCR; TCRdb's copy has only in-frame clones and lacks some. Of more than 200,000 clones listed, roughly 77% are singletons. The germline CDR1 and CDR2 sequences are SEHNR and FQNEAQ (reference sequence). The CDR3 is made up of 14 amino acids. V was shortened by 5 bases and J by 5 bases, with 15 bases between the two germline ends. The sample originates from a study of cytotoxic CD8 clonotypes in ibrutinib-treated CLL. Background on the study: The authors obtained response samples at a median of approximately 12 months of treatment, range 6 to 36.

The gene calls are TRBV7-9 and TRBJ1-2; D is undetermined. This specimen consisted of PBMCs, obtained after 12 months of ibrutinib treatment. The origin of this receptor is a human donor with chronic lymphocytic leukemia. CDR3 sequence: CASSQGLGPYGYTF. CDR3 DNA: TGTGCCAGCAGCCAAGGGCTCGGCCCTTATGGCTACACCTTC.